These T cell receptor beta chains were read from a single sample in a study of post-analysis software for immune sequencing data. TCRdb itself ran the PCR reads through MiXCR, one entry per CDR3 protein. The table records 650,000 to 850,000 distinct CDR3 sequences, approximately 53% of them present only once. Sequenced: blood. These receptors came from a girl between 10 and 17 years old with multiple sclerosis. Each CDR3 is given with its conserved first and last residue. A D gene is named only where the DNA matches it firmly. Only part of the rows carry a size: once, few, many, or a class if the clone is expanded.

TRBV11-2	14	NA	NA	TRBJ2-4	TGTGCCAGCAGCTTAGATCACGGGGGTAACATTCAGTACTTC	CASSLDHGGNIQYF
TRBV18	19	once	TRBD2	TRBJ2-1	TGTGCCAGCTCACGAGGACTAGCACCCCCACCAAGCTCCTACAATGAGCAGTTCTTC	CASSRGLAPPPSSYNEQFF
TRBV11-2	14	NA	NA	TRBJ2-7	TGTGCCAGCAGCGTACAGGTCACCTCCTACGAGCAGTACTTC	CASSVQVTSYEQYF
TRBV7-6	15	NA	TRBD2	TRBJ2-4	TGTGCCGGCAGCTTCGAAGCGGGAGCTTGGAACATTCAGTACTTC	CAGSFEAGAWNIQYF
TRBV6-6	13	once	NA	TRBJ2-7	TGTGCCAGCATACCGCACCCTCCTGGAGAGCAGTACTTC	CASIPHPPGEQYF
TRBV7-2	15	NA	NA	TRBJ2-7	TGTGCCAGCAGCTTAGGGCCTAGCCCTAGGTACGAGCAGTACTTC	CASSLGPSPRYEQYF
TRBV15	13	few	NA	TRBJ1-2	TGTGCCACCAGCAGAGATGAGGGGGGTGGCTACACCTTC	CATSRDEGGGYTF
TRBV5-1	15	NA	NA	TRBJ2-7	TGCGCCAGCAGCGTAGCAGGGGACTGGGGCTACGAGCAGTACTTC	CASSVAGDWGYEQYF
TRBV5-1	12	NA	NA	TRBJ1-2	TGCGCCAGCAGGCCCGACAGCCGGGGCTACACCTTC	CASRPDSRGYTF
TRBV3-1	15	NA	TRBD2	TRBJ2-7	TGTGCCAGCAGCCGTGCTGGGGAGGGCTCCTACGAGCAGTACTTC	CASSRAGEGSYEQYF
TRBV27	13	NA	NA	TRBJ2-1	TGTGCCAGCAGTATATCGACTTGGGATGAGCAGTTCTTC	CASSISTWDEQFF
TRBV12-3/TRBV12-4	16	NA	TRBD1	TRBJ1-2	TGTGCCAGCAGTTTGCTGACAGGGGGCCGTGTCTATGGCTACACCTTC	CASSLLTGGRVYGYTF
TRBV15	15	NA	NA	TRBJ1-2	TGTGCCACCAGCAGAGAGTCAAGCACTCAATATGGCTACACCTTC	CATSRESSTQYGYTF
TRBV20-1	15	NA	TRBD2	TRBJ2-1	TGCAGTGCCCCCCCCGGGACTAGCGGGGCCAATGAGCAGTTCTTC	CSAPPGTSGANEQFF
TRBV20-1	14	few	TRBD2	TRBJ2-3	TGCAGTGGAACGGGACTAGCCGTCCCAGATACGCAGTATTTT	CSGTGLAVPDTQYF
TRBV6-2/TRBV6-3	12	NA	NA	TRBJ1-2	TGTGCCAGCAGTCGACATGGAGGTGGCTACACCTTC	CASSRHGGGYTF
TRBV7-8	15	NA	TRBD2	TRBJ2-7	TGTGCCAGCAGCACGGGACTAGTCAGCACCTACGAGCAGTACTTC	CASSTGLVSTYEQYF
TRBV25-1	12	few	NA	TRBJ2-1	TGTGCCAGCAATGGACAGTACAATGAGCAGTTCTTC	CASNGQYNEQFF
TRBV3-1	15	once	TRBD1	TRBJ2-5	TGTGCCAGCGGCCGGCAGGGACAGCTCCAAGAGACCCAGTACTTC	CASGRQGQLQETQYF
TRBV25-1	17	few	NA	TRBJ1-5	TGTGCCAGCAGTCAGGGTGCAGGTCTCTATAGCAATCAGCCCCAGCATTTT	CASSQGAGLYSNQPQHF
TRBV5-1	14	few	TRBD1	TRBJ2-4	TGCGCCAGCAGCTGGGAGGGACAGGGAAACATTCAGTACTTC	CASSWEGQGNIQYF
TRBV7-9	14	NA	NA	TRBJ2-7	TGTGCCAGCAGCTTAGCACAGGCGCCCTACGAGCAGTACTTC	CASSLAQAPYEQYF
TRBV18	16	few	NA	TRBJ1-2	TGTGCCAGCTCACCCCCCCAGGGCGGGTTTGTCTATGGCTACACCTTC	CASSPPQGGFVYGYTF
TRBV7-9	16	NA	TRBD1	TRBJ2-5	TGTGCCAGCAGCAGCGGGACAGGGGGCTTTGGGGAGACCCAGTACTTC	CASSSGTGGFGETQYF
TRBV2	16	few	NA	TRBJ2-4	TGTGCCAGCCCCCAGGAGGGAGACGGAGCCAAAAACATTCAGTACTTC	CASPQEGDGAKNIQYF
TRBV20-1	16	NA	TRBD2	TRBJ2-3	TGCAGTGCTACTGGACTAGCGGGAGCGGGCACAGATACGCAGTATTTT	CSATGLAGAGTDTQYF
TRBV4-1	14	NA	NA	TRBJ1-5	TGCGCCAGCAGCGGCCGGGACAATAATCAGCCCCAGCATTTT	CASSGRDNNQPQHF
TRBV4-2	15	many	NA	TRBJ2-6	TGTGCCAGCAGCCAAGGAGGCTCTGGGGCCAACGTCCTGACTTTC	CASSQGGSGANVLTF
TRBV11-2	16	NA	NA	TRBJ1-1	TGTGCCAGCAGCTTAGGGAGGGTCGTACGGGTCACTGAAGCTTTCTTT	CASSLGRVVRVTEAFF
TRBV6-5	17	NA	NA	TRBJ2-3	TGTGCCAGCAGTTACGATCCCGCAGGGGATAGCACAGATACGCAGTATTTT	CASSYDPAGDSTDTQYF
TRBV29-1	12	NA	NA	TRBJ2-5	TGCAGCGTTGTCTTAGGTCAAGAGACCCAGTACTTC	CSVVLGQETQYF
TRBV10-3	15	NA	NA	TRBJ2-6	TGTGCCTCCTATGAGGGGGGCTCTGGGGCCAACGTCCTGACTTTC	CASYEGGSGANVLTF
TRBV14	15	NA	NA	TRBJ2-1	TGTGCCAGCAGCCAAGCGAGTTCTACATACAATGAGCAGTTCTTC	CASSQASSTYNEQFF
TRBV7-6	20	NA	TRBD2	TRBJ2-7	TGTGCCAGCAGCTTAGTAACGACTAGCGGGGGCCTATCGAGCTCCTACGAGCAGTACTTC	CASSLVTTSGGLSSSYEQYF
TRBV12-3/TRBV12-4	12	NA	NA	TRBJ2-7	TGTGCCAGCAGACGGGACAACTACGAGCAGTACTTC	CASRRDNYEQYF
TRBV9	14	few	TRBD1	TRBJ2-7	TGTGCCAGCAGCGTTAGACAGGGGGCGGACGAGCAGTACTTC	CASSVRQGADEQYF
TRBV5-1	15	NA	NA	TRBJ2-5	TGCGCCAGCAGCTTGGCCGGGAGCGGCAGACTCCTCCTGTACTTC	CASSLAGSGRLLLYF
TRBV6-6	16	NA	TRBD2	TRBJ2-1	TGTGCCAGCAGTTGGGGCCTAGCGGGAAGCTACAATGAGCAGTTCTTC	CASSWGLAGSYNEQFF
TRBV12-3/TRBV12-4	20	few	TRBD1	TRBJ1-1	TGTGCCAGCAATAACCCTCGGTCTTCGGCAGGGGGATCGATGAACACTGAAGCTTTCTTT	CASNNPRSSAGGSMNTEAFF